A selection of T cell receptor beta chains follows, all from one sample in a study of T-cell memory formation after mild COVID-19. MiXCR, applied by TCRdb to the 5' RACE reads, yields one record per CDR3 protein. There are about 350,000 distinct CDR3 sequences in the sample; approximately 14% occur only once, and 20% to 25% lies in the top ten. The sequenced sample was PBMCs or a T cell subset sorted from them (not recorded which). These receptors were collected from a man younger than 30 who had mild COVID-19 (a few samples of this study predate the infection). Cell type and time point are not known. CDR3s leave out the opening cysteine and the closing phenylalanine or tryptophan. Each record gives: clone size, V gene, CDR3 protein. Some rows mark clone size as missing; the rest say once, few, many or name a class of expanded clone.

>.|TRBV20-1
SAEDRGQETQY
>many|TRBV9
ASSESGAADTQY
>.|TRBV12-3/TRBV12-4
ASSGGAPNEQF
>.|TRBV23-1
ATGGGGNYYGYT
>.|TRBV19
ASSATSYNSPLH
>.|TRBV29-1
SVYSDRDRGYT
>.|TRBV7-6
ASTPLGGQQAGELF
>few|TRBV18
ASSPGRTGWTYEQY
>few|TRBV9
ASSVAQSSGDEQY
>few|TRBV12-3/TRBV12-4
ASRPATFGPKNIQY
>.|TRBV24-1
ATSEGRGGPRELF
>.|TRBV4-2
ASSQGRRGGLGTEAF
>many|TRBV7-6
ASRGVSGEQY
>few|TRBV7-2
ASSPRSRGAEQY
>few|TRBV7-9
ASSYSSGGGSYNEQF
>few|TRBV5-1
ASSYRTERSDTQY
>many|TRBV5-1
ASSLVPGELF